This T cell receptor (beta chain) was sequenced during a study of T cell responses to AZD1222 COVID-19 vaccine. On this clone itself: Its antigen remains unidentified.

Method: immunoSEQ multiplex PCR; TCRdb's copy keeps in-frame clones and lacks some. This sample yields about 180,000 clones, of which just under 90% are seen a single time; 4% to 4.5% belongs to the top ten. General observations from the study: Repertoires in all cases were sampled only once the peak T cell response had passed.

Deletions cut 6 bases from V and 6 bases from J, with 11 bases between. The CDR3 extends over 12 amino acids. Germline V CDR1 and CDR2: MDHEN, SYDVKM. The source is an adult who received the MenACWY meningococcal vaccine as a control. The chain carries TRBV28 and TRBJ1-2; no clear D. Sequencing used peripheral blood, obtained 28 days after the second dose of the MenACWY control vaccine. The CDR3 DNA reads as TGTGCCAGCAGGACCCCCCCAAATGGCTACACCTTC. Translation gives CASRTPPNGYTF.